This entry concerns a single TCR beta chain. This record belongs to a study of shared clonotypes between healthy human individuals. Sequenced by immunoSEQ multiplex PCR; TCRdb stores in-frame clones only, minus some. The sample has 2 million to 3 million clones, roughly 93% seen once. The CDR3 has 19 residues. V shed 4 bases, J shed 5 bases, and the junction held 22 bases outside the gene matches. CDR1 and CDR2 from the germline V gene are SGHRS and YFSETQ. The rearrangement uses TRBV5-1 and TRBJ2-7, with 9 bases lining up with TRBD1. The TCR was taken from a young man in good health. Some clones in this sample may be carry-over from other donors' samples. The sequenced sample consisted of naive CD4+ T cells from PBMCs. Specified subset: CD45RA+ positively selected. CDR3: CASSKPPGQGALGTHEQYF. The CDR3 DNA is TGCGCCAGCAGCAAGCCTCCGGGACAGGGTGCCCTCGGGACCCACGAGCAGTACTTC.